This TCR beta chain was sequenced for a study of blood T cell repertoires in COVID-19. In the study overall: Samples of COVID-19 (acute and convalescent) were obtained from the United States, Italy and Spain. Sample material is recorded as cDNA or gDNA derived from T cells, B-cell-depleted T cells, or PBMCs.

Per the authors' pipeline: The assay estimated nucleated cells by amplifying reference gene primers. Only in-frame clones appear in the TCRdb table, and some are missing; sequencing was by immunoSEQ multiplex PCR. That table is the source of V, J and clone size, and D and trimming were worked out from the DNA. The sample includes around 130,000 clones, around 82% of them seen just once. Germline trimming cut 2 bases from V and 7 bases from J; bases unmatched to any gene: 7. This CDR3 comprises 14 residues. Germline V lookup: CDR1 MNHEY, CDR2 SVGAGI. The receptor's source is a man aged 60 to 69 with acute or convalescent COVID-19. The sequenced material came from peripheral blood. The chain links TRBV6-5 to TRBJ1-1; 7 nucleotides line up with TRBD1. The CDR3 nucleotides are TGTGCCAGCAGTTACGACAGGGAGGTGGGTGAAGCTTTCTTT. Protein product: CASSYDREVGEAFF.